Given below is one TCR beta chain in context. The target antigen is unknown. This entry belongs to a study of regulatory T cells in long-lasting Graves disease. Overall study context: Graves' disease counted as persistent after over 5 years of antithyroid drugs with positive TSH receptor antibodies. Overall study findings and caveats: Persistent Graves' cases showed lower TCR diversity than newly diagnosed cases. Patients with persistent disease shared some 2,900 public clonotypes, outpacing the roughly 870 shared by new patients.

CDR3 size: 15 residues. Germline V CDR1 and CDR2: MNHEY, SVGEGT. Trimming at V came to 2 bases and at J to 1 base, leaving 4 bases not matched to a gene. With iRepertoire HTBI primers and Arm-PCR of CDR3 regions, TCR beta libraries were built. TCRdb used MiXCR to reprocess the multiplex PCR reads, holding one entry per CDR3 protein. Of under 350,000 distinct CDR3 sequences in the sample, 20% to 25% were seen once. Indicated time point: persistent/refractory GD, antithyroid drugs over 5 years with positive TRAb. With RNA extracted from PBMCs as input, the TCR library was made. It was an endocrinology department in Xi'an, China, that provided the patients.

The origin of this receptor is a female donor with Graves disease. The chain recombines TRBV6-2 or TRBV6-3 with TRBJ1-1; 7 bases are a match to TRBD1. The sequencing used peripheral blood mononuclear cells (PBMCs), collected when the disease was refractory, from a patient treated with antithyroid drugs. The chain's CDR3 is CASSYQGGPNTEAFF. As DNA, the CDR3 is TGTGCCAGCAGTTACCAAGGGGGCCCGAACACTGAAGCTTTCTTT.